The 5 T cell receptor beta chains reported below all come from one sample, sequenced in a study of breast tumors, draining lymph nodes, adjacent tissues. MiXCR was run by TCRdb on the multiplex PCR reads, yielding one entry per CDR3 protein. The table has fewer than 150,000 distinct CDR3 sequences, about 20% seen once; the top ten hold around 2.2%. Breast cancer patients provided tissue from their axillary draining lymph nodes. The sequenced material came from axillary lymph node tissue. These receptors were taken from a female donor with breast cancer. Some clones in this sample may be carry-over from other donors' samples.

This clonotype was found many times. CDR3 sequence (DNA): TGTGCCAGTAGTATCGCTAGGGGATGGAATGAGCAGTTCTTC. Translation gives CASSIARGWNEQFF. The chain joins TRBV19 to TRBJ2-1; perhaps TRBD1 as D (5 bases). Germline CDR1 and CDR2: LNHDA and SQIVND (reference sequence). The CDR3 loop spans 14 amino acids. The V end lost 3 bases, the J end lost 7 bases, and 13 bases lay between the germline ends.

This clonotype was recorded many times. The chain couples TRBV7-9 to TRBJ2-1; possible D gene TRBD2, 5 bases. The CDR3 covers 15 residues. V was cut by 3 bases and J by 9 bases, with 18 bases left in between. CDR1 and CDR2 (germline): SEHNR, FQNEAQ (reference sequence). CDR3 in DNA: TGTGCCAGCAGCTTGGACTTCGTGAGGGCGGGTGAGCAGTTCTTC. As protein: CASSLDFVRAGEQFF.

About this clonotype itself: The junction departs from the called germline gene at one end, perhaps through a read error. The V gene is TRBV15, the J gene TRBJ1-4, with 7 bases that match TRBD1. The CDR3 consists of 16 residues. Germline values: CDR1 LNHNV, CDR2 YYDKDF (reference sequence). This chain's CDR3 is CATSRDRPAGGEKLSF. The CDR3 region has the DNA TGTGCCACCAGCAGGGATCGGCCCGCAGGGGGTGAAAAACTGTCTTTT.

This clonotype was recorded a few times. The chain is built from TRBV28 and TRBJ2-7; D possibly uses TRBD1 or TRBD2 (7 bases each). This CDR3 is 14 amino acids long. Germline V gene data show CDR1 as MDHEN and CDR2 as SYDVKM. V was shortened by 7 bases and J by 2 bases, with 15 bases between the two germline ends. CDR3 region: CASKNRGGPYEQYF. CDR3 DNA sequence: TGTGCCAGCAAGAACAGGGGAGGGCCCTACGAGCAGTACTTC.

About this clonotype itself: A junction end diverges from the germline sequence, so it may reflect a read error. V gene TRBV29-1 combines with J gene TRBJ2-7; 10 bases agree with TRBD1. The CDR3 runs 18 residues. Per germline, CDR1 SQVTM and CDR2 ANQGSEA. CDR3 in DNA: TGCAGCGTTGATCGGCCCGGGACAGGGGACTTTAGCACCTACGAGCGGTACTTC. As protein: CSVDRPGTGDFSTYERYF.